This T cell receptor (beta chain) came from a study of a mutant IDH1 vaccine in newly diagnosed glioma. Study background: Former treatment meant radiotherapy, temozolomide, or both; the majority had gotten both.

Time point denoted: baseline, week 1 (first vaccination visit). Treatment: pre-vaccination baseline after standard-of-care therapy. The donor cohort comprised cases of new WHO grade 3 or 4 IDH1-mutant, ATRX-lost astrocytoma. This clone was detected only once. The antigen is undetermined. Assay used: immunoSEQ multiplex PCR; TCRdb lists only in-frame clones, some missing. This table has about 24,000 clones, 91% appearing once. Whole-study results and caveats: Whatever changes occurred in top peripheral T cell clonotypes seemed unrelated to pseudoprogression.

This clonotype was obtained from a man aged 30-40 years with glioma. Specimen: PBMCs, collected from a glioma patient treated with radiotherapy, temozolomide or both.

The CDR3, as DNA: TGTGCCAGCAGCCCATTACTAGCGGGAGTCTACAATGAGCAGTTCTTC. Its protein product is CASSPLLAGVYNEQFF. The chain is built from TRBV14 and TRBJ2-1; 11 nucleotides agree with TRBD2. V shed 4 bases and J 3 bases; nucleotides not matched to a gene: 5. The CDR3 contains 16 residues. Germline CDR1 is SGHDN and CDR2 is FVKESK.